This T cell receptor beta chain was recorded in a study of Ad26.COV2.S vaccination and SARS-CoV-2 variants. At the level of the study: Ad26.COV2.S was injected intramuscularly once or twice, 56 days apart.

Broader study findings: Analyses of TCR breadth and depth may have underestimated total T cell responses. Spike-specific CD8+ and CD4+ T cell responses reportedly showed substantial breadth after vaccination. Ad26.COV2.S recipients had broader spike-specific TCRs (P = 0.0014).

The treatment is: 15 to 20 received Ad26.COV2.S at low or high dose, single or two shots; 5 received placebo; per-sample allocation not given. All samples were drawn on day 63, counting from the first vaccine or placebo injection. A word on this clone: Its target is unknown.

Measured with immunoSEQ multiplex PCR; TCRdb has only the in-frame clones, and not every one. The data hold just under 250,000 clones, with 88% observed a single time. The CDR3 runs 14 residues. The germline V and J ends were trimmed by 10 bases and 2 bases, with 14 bases remaining between them. Germline CDR1 and CDR2: KGHDR and SFDVKD. The sample was peripheral blood, taken in a trial of Ad26.COV2.S vaccine versus placebo. This sequence was found in a person aged 18-65 years who received the Ad26.COV2.S COVID-19 vaccine or a placebo. The rearrangement links TRBV24-1 to TRBJ1-5; D is unresolved. This CDR3 reads CATSKGGGNQPQHF. CDR3 DNA sequence: TGTGCCACTTCCAAGGGCGGGGGCAATCAGCCCCAGCATTTT.